This TCR beta chain was sequenced during a study of cytomegalovirus exposure and HLA in healthy donors. Use of 60 Vbeta and 13 Jbeta primers characterized the PCR. Here immunoSEQ multiplex PCR was the method, and the copy in TCRdb shows in-frame clones only, minus some. The repertoire holds about 190,000 clones, with approximately 87% as singletons. The CDR3 runs to 14 residues. From germline, CDR1 is MDHEN and CDR2 SYDVKM. With 7 bases clipped from V and 3 bases from J, the junction kept 5 bases outside the gene matches. As to this clone: Its cognate antigen is unknown.

Findings of the study overall: The majority of TCR sequences were rare, yet some public TCRs appeared in many donors.

V usage is TRBV28 and J usage is TRBJ2-7; 11 bases map to TRBD2. The source is a man aged 30 to 45 in good health and CMV-seronegative. Sequenced: PBMCs. This chain's CDR3 is CASKGGTSGYEQYF. The CDR3 bases are TGTGCCAGCAAGGGCGGGACTAGCGGCTACGAGCAGTACTTC.